The T cell receptor beta chain described here comes from a study of T cells after somatic rescue of genetic block. Some clones are missing from TCRdb's copy, which holds only in-frame ones; the method was immunoSEQ multiplex PCR. The sample shows 95,000 to 120,000 clones, 75% to 95% of them seen only once. The CDR3 contains 14 residues. Germline V gene sequence: CDR1 SNHLY, CDR2 FYNNEI. The V gene lost 6 bases and the J gene lost 0 bases, with 12 bases spanning the gap. V is TRBV2 and J is TRBJ2-7; unclear D gene. This TCR derives from a woman aged 18-29 years. Sequenced material: peripheral blood mononuclear cells (PBMCs). This chain's CDR3 is CASREPGSSYEQYF. In DNA, the CDR3 is TGTGCCAGCAGGGAACCTGGATCCTCCTACGAGCAGTACTTC. Complete variable domain (other parts from reference TRBV2 and TRBJ2-7): EPEVTQTPSHQVTQMGQEVILRCVPISNHLYFYWYRQILGQKVEFLVSFYNNEISEKSEIFDDQFSVERPDGSNFTLKIRSTKLEDSAMYFCASREPGSSYEQYFGPGTRLTVT.